The clone carrying this T cell receptor (beta chain) was observed a few times. The antigen is undetermined. RNA transcripts yielded amplified TCR beta CDR3 regions. HTBI primers were the set used in a first-round RT-PCR of the TCR CDR3. Each CDR3 protein is one row after TCRdb ran MiXCR on the multiplex PCR reads. This table holds about 400,000 distinct CDR3 sequences, over 12% found once. The ends were cut back, 0 bases at V and 9 bases at J, with 9 bases in the middle. CDR1 is SNHLY and CDR2 is FYNNEI in the germline V gene. CDR3 length equals 13 residues. The data derive from a study of T cells in Graves' hyperthyroidism and ophthalmopathy. Study as a whole: Peripheral blood draws took place at initial diagnosis, ahead of any treatment.

Study observations and caveats: By a 13 V-J model, ophthalmopathy was set apart from stable hyperthyroidism. In the blood, most expanded thyroid clonotypes above 0.001 appeared as well.

The PBMCs had their origin in 10 ml of fresh peripheral blood. The chain carries TRBV2 and TRBJ2-1; D is unresolved. The sequence derives from a man aged 50 to 60 with Graves' ophthalmopathy. Sequencing was performed on blood. The CDR3 spells CASSEALSAEQFF. The CDR3 DNA reads TGTGCCAGCAGTGAAGCGCTGAGTGCTGAGCAGTTCTTC.